The rows below give T cell receptor beta chains drawn from one sample of a study of T-cell memory formation after mild COVID-19. TCRdb recomputed calls from the 5' RACE reads with MiXCR, one row per CDR3 protein. The data show approximately 440,000 distinct CDR3 sequences, with around 20% seen just once and roughly 8.4% held by the top ten. Sequencing used PBMCs or a T cell subset sorted from them (not recorded which). The receptors shown here come from an adult woman who had mild COVID-19 (a few samples of this study predate the infection). Cell type and time point are not known. Each CDR3 is given without its conserved first and last residue.

J gene: TRBJ2-2
V gene: TRBV5-1
CDR3 protein: ASSLAGRLNTGELF

J gene: TRBJ2-3
V gene: TRBV5-5
CDR3 protein: ASSLVPYRGETDTQY

J gene: TRBJ2-7
V gene: TRBV27
CDR3 protein: ASSSTGTGGGEQY

J gene: TRBJ2-1
V gene: TRBV7-2
CDR3 protein: ASSLGLTGYEQF

J gene: TRBJ1-2
V gene: TRBV5-6
CDR3 protein: ASSVGQGIYGYT

J gene: TRBJ1-5
V gene: TRBV4-1
CDR3 protein: AEPRNQPQH

J gene: TRBJ2-7
V gene: TRBV9
CDR3 protein: ASSVSGTSYEQY

J gene: TRBJ2-5
V gene: TRBV30
CDR3 protein: AWSRETQY

J gene: TRBJ2-1
V gene: TRBV7-3
CDR3 protein: ASSLGTSGGYNEQF

J gene: TRBJ1-2
V gene: TRBV29-1
CDR3 protein: SVEDRDRTGDYGYT

J gene: TRBJ1-1
V gene: TRBV15
CDR3 protein: ATSRSRDRGSEAF

J gene: TRBJ2-2
V gene: TRBV3-1
CDR3 protein: ASSQVPGFGTGELF

J gene: TRBJ2-1
V gene: TRBV29-1
CDR3 protein: TYSEVAQF

J gene: TRBJ1-1
V gene: TRBV4-3
CDR3 protein: ASSQDKEGTEAF

J gene: TRBJ2-5
V gene: TRBV7-9
CDR3 protein: ASSSYRLIGPRQETQY

J gene: TRBJ1-1
V gene: TRBV6-2/TRBV6-3
CDR3 protein: ASSYSARVTEAF

J gene: TRBJ2-1
V gene: TRBV7-9
CDR3 protein: ASSFWLAGGPGYNEQF

J gene: TRBJ2-7
V gene: TRBV2
CDR3 protein: ASSEAGNYEQY

J gene: TRBJ2-1
V gene: TRBV5-1
CDR3 protein: ASSPAISYNEQF

J gene: TRBJ1-1
V gene: TRBV5-1
CDR3 protein: ASRTKSGGSVNTEAF

J gene: TRBJ1-4
V gene: TRBV7-8
CDR3 protein: ASSLGGEKLF

J gene: TRBJ2-5
V gene: TRBV21-1
CDR3 protein: ASSKGTSSTETQY

J gene: TRBJ2-7
V gene: TRBV7-9
CDR3 protein: ASSTRLDGYEQY

J gene: TRBJ2-5
V gene: TRBV6-1
CDR3 protein: ASSERPRGGGETQY

J gene: TRBJ2-1
V gene: TRBV5-6
CDR3 protein: ASSSMRTSGTEQF

J gene: TRBJ2-2
V gene: TRBV24-1
CDR3 protein: ATSGAPNAGELF

J gene: TRBJ2-7
V gene: TRBV6-5
CDR3 protein: ASRESSGRYEQY

J gene: TRBJ2-2
V gene: TRBV12-3/TRBV12-4
CDR3 protein: ASRLPANTGELF

J gene: TRBJ2-5
V gene: TRBV12-3/TRBV12-4
CDR3 protein: ASSLRTLQETQY